The clone carrying this T cell receptor (beta chain) has only a few counts. These data originate in a study of CD8+ T cells in alopecia areata. The CDR3 consists of 16 residues. The trim removed 0 bases at V and 2 bases at J, leaving 6 bases unmatched. Germline CDR1 is SGHRS and CDR2 is YFSETQ. RNA extraction was followed by reverse transcription into cDNA, which acted as the sequencing template. TCRdb's table, derived via immunoSEQ multiplex PCR, lists solely in-frame clones and lacks some. The repertoire holds 150,000 to 200,000 clones, with roughly 60% as singletons. Treatment noted: oral pan-JAK inhibitor, 5-10 mg twice daily.

The sequencing used CD4+ T cells sorted from blood, collected at week 24, from a patient treated with tofacitinib. The clonotype originates from a human donor with alopecia areata. The rearrangement uses TRBV5-1 and TRBJ2-7, with TRBD2 matching 9 bases. In nucleotides, the CDR3 is TGCGCCAGCAGCTTGGGCGCGGGGGGGACGACCTACGAGCAGTACTTC. The encoded protein is CASSLGAGGTTYEQYF.